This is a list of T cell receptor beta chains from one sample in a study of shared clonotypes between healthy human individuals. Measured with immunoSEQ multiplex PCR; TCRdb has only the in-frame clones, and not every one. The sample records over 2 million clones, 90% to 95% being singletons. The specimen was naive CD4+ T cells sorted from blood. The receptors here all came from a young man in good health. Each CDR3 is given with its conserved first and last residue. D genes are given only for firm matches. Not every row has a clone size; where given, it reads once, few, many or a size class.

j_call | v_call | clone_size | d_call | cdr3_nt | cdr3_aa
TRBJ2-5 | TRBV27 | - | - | TGTGCCAGCAGTTTATGGGCCTCAAAAGAGACCCAGTACTTC | CASSLWASKETQYF
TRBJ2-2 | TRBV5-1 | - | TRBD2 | TGCGCCAGCAGCCAAATAGCGGGAGACACCGGGGAGCTGTTTTTT | CASSQIAGDTGELFF
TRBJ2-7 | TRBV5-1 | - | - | TGCGCCAGCAGTCCGACCGGGACGGAGGCCTACGAGCAGTACTTC | CASSPTGTEAYEQYF
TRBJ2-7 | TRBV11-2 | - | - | TGTGCCAGCAGCTTCGACGGAAGAGGTTACGAGCAGTACTTC | CASSFDGRGYEQYF
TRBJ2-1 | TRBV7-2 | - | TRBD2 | TGTGCCAGCAGATTCGGGGGGTCCTACAATGAGCAGTTCTTC | CASRFGGSYNEQFF
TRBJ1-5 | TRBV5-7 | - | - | TGTGCCAGCAGCCTCAGTCAGCCCCAGCATTTT | CASSLSQPQHF
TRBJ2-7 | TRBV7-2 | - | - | TGTGCCAGCAGCGCCTCCTCCCCGGGAAGCTCCTACGAGCAGTACTTC | CASSASSPGSSYEQYF
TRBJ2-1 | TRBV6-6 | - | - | TGTGCCAGCAGTTACTCGCAGGGTACCTACAATGAGCAGTTCTTC | CASSYSQGTYNEQFF
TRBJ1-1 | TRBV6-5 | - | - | TGTGCCAGCAGCGGAGAGACTGAAGCTTTCTTT | CASSGETEAFF
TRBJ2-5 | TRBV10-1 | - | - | TGCGCCACCGGGGAAGGGGGAGATGAGACCCAGTACTTC | CATGEGGDETQYF
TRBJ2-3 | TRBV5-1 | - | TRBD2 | TGCGCCAGCAGCTCCCTCCGGGGGGGAAGCACAGATACGCAGTATTTT | CASSSLRGGSTDTQYF
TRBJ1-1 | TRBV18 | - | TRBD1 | TGTGCCAGCTCACCGAGACAGGGACCAAACACTGAAGCTTTCTTT | CASSPRQGPNTEAFF
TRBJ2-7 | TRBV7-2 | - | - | TGTGCCAGCAGCTTAGCTTTCGGGGCTGGGCTCGAGCAGTACTTC | CASSLAFGAGLEQYF
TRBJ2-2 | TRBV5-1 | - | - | TGCGCCAGCAGCTTGGCTAGGGGGACGAACACCGGGGAGCTGTTTTTT | CASSLARGTNTGELFF
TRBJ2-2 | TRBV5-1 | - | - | TGCGCCAGCAGCTGGACTGACGGGGAGCTGTTTTTT | CASSWTDGELFF
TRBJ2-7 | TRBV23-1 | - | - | TGCGCCAGCAGTCAGGAGGTGGGCGGCAGGCGCTCGGGATATATCCACGAGCAGTACTTC | CASSQEVGGRRSGYIHEQYF
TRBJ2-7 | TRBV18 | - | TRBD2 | TGTGCCAGCTCACCAGGCAGCGGGAGTGGCGAGCAGTACTTC | CASSPGSGSGEQYF
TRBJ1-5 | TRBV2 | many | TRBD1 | TGTGCCAGCAGCAGACAGGGCGGCAATCAGCCCCAGCATTTT | CASSRQGGNQPQHF
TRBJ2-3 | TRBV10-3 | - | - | TGTGCCATCAGTGAGTCGTCTATCCCCACAGATACGCAGTATTTT | CAISESSIPTDTQYF
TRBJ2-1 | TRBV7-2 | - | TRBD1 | TGTGCCAGCAGCTATACCGGGACAGTCTCCTACAATGAGCAGTTCTTC | CASSYTGTVSYNEQFF
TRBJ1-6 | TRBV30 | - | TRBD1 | TGTGCCTGGAGTGCGGACAGGGGTTTCGAGGCCCTCCACTTT | CAWSADRGFEALHF
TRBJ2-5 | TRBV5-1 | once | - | TGCGCCAGCAGTGCAGGGGAAGAGACCCAGTACTTC | CASSAGEETQYF